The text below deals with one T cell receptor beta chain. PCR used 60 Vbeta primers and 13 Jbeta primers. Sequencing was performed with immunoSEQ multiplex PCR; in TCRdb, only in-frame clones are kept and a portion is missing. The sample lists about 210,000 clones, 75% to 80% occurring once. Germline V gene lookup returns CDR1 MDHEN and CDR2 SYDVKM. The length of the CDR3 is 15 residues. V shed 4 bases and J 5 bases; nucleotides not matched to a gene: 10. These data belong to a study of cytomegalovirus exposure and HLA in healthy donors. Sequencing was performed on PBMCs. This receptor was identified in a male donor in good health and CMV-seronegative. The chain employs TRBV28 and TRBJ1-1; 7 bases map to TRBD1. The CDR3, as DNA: TGTGCCAGCAGTTCCTCCGGGACAGTGGGGACTGAAGCTTTCTTT. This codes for CASSSSGTVGTEAFF.